A single sample gave rise to the 3 T cell receptor beta chains below, sequenced in a study of blood T cell repertoires in COVID-19. TCRdb's copy holds only in-frame clones and misses some; the assay was immunoSEQ multiplex PCR. The sample gives around 220,000 clones, around 85% of which show up once; 2% to 2.5% is in the top ten. Sequenced sample: peripheral blood. The receptors were gathered from a woman aged 45-59 years with acute or convalescent COVID-19.

For this clone: The sample has other DNA sequences that encode this CDR3 too. The V gene is TRBV6-2 or TRBV6-3, the J gene TRBJ2-7; unclear D gene. The CDR3 is 11 amino acids. Germline V gene lookup returns CDR1 MNHEY and CDR2 SVGEGT. Trimming cost V 5 bases and J 3 bases, with 5 bases left between them. The CDR3 DNA follows: TGTGCCAGCAGTCGCGACTACGAGCAGTACTTC. Protein sequence: CASSRDYEQYF.

The J gene is TRBJ1-2, the V gene TRBV28; 10 bases are shared with TRBD1. J lost 4 bases, V lost 6 bases, and 5 bases had no gene match. Germline-derived CDR1 and CDR2 are MDHEN and SYDVKM. The CDR3 has 14 amino acids. The chain's CDR3 is CASSGQGDSYGYTF. The CDR3 DNA is TGTGCCAGCAGCGGACAGGGGGATAGCTATGGCTACACCTTC.

This clone was counted once. The chain has TRBV6-5 and TRBJ2-5; possible D gene TRBD1, 5 bases. This CDR3 comprises 12 residues. The V end was cut by 6 bases, the J end by 11 bases, with 16 bases between. Germline CDR1 MNHEY, CDR2 SVGAGI. The DNA of the CDR3 is TGTGCCAGCAGCGCAGGGTCCGCCCCACAGTACTTC. Amino acids: CASSAGSAPQYF.